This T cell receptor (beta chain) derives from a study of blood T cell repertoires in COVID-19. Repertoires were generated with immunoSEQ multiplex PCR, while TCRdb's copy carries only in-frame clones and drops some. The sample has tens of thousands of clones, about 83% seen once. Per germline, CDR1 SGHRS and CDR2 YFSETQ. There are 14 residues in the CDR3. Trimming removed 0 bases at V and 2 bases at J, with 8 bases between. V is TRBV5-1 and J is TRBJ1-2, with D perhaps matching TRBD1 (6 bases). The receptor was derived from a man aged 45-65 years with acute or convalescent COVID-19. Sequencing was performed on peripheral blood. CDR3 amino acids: CASSLGTENYGYTF. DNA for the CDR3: TGCGCCAGCAGCTTGGGGACAGAAAACTATGGCTACACCTTC. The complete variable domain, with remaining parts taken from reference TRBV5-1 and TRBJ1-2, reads KAGVTQTPRYLIKTRGQQVTLSCSPISGHRSVSWYQQTPGQGLQFLFEYFSETQRNKGNFPGRFSGRQFSNSRSEMNVSTLELGDSALYLCASSLGTENYGYTFGSGTRLTVV.